A single sample is the source of the 15 T cell receptor beta chains below, sequenced in a study of blood T cell repertoires in COVID-19. Profiling relied on immunoSEQ multiplex PCR, and the TCRdb table lists in-frame clones only, not all of them. The data contain about 220,000 clones, approximately 85% of them singletons. Sequencing was performed on peripheral blood. All receptors derive from a woman in her seventies with COVID-19, enrolled during active disease.

This clone was picked up a small number of times. The chain joins TRBV7-3 to TRBJ1-4, with no clear D. Trimming removed 1 base from V and 5 bases from J, with 11 bases in between. The CDR3 consists of 15 residues. The germline V gene encodes CDR1 SGHTA and CDR2 FQGTGA. CDR3 nucleotide sequence: TGTGCCAGCAGCTTAATTTGGTCGGGAAATGAAAAACTGTTTTTT. Amino acids: CASSLIWSGNEKLFF.

The gene calls are TRBV6-5 and TRBJ2-7; TRBD2 aligns across 9 bases. V was clipped by 9 bases and J by 2 bases; unmatched bases: 5. There are 13 residues in the CDR3. Germline assignment: CDR1 MNHEY and CDR2 SVGAGI. The CDR3 reads CARDSGRTYEQYF. CDR3 DNA sequence: TGTGCCAGAGATAGCGGGAGAACCTACGAGCAGTACTTC.

This chain uses TRBV18 with TRBJ1-2, with D unresolved. Per the germline V gene, CDR1 is KGHSH and CDR2 is LQKENI. V was clipped by 5 bases and J by 8 bases, with 15 bases between them. This CDR3 has 13 residues. The CDR3 bases are TGTGCCAGCTCATCTGACATGCCCACCGGCTACACCTTC. Its protein is CASSSDMPTGYTF.

J is TRBJ2-6 and V is TRBV6-2 or TRBV6-3, with TRBD1 identical over 8 bases. J was trimmed by 0 bases and V by 2 bases; bases with no gene match: 6. The CDR3 consists of 18 residues. Germline values: CDR1 MNHEY, CDR2 SVGEGT. CDR3 sequence (DNA): TGTGCCAGCAGTTACGGGACAGGCATTTTCTCTGGGGCCAACGTCCTGACTTTC. Its translation is CASSYGTGIFSGANVLTF.

The DNA for the CDR3 is TGCGCCAGCAGCCAAGAAGAAGCGGGACCCCCTTTCTTCGAGCAGTACTTC. It codes for CASSQEEAGPPFFEQYF. V usage is TRBV4-3 and J usage is TRBJ2-7; TRBD2 agrees at 7 bases. J gave up 6 bases and V 0 bases, and 14 bases lay outside the gene matches. In germline, CDR1 is LGHNA, CDR2 YSLEER. The CDR3 totals 17 residues.

This clone was detected only once. The rearrangement joins TRBV5-5 to TRBJ2-3; 10 bases are shared with TRBD2. Germline assignment: CDR1 SGHKS and CDR2 YYEKEE (reference sequence). The CDR3 runs to 17 residues. Trimming cost V 0 bases and J 2 bases; bases outside gene matches: 6. CDR3: CASSLAMGLAYTDTQYF. As DNA, the CDR3 is TGTGCCAGCAGCTTGGCCATGGGACTAGCGTACACAGATACGCAGTATTTT.

The V call is TRBV12-3 or TRBV12-4, the J call TRBJ1-2; D remains ambiguous. The CDR3 contains 13 residues. The V end was cut by 5 bases, the J end by 9 bases, with 16 bases between. CDR3 in DNA: TGTGCCAGCAGTCACCAAGAGGGTCGGAGCTACACCTTC. This encodes CASSHQEGRSYTF.

This clone appeared a few times. V usage is TRBV2 and J usage is TRBJ2-5; D is undetermined. The CDR3 runs 12 residues. In germline, CDR1 is SNHLY, CDR2 FYNNEI. With 4 bases removed from V and 4 bases from J, the gap between germline ends came to 7 bases. The CDR3 nucleotides are TGTGCCAGCAGTGCTCGCGGAGAGACCCAGTACTTC. Encoded protein: CASSARGETQYF. The entire variable domain, with the rest obtained from reference TRBV2 and TRBJ2-5, is as follows: EPEVTQTPSHQVTQMGQEVILRCVPISNHLYFYWYRQILGQKVEFLVSFYNNEISEKSEIFDDQFSVERPDGSNFTLKIRSTKLEDSAMYFCASSARGETQYFGPGTRLLVL.

This clone has just one count. This chain links TRBV5-6 with TRBJ2-1; D might be TRBD2 (5 bases). Germline-derived CDR1 and CDR2 are SGHDT and YYEEEE. The CDR3 consists of 16 residues. The V end was cut by 6 bases, the J end by 5 bases, with 21 bases between. The DNA for the CDR3 is TGTGCCAGCATCCCTTGGGGAATGGCGGGCCACAATGAGCAGTTCTTC. Translating gives CASIPWGMAGHNEQFF.

The chain combines TRBV24-1 with TRBJ1-2; no clear D. There are 14 residues in the CDR3. CDR1 is KGHDR and CDR2 is SFDVKD in the germline V gene. V was trimmed by 1 base and J by 4 bases, leaving 9 bases between them. The DNA of the CDR3 is TGTGCCACCAGTGATTTTGGGAGGAGCTATGGCTACACCTTC. Its protein is CATSDFGRSYGYTF.

The chain carries TRBV12-3 or TRBV12-4 and TRBJ1-1; possibly TRBD1 for D (6 bases). V was shortened by 6 bases and J by 1 base, with 9 bases between the two germline ends. This CDR3 region has 13 residues. In DNA, the CDR3 is TGTGCCAGCAGCGCACAGGGGAACACTGAAGCTTTCTTT. This gives the protein CASSAQGNTEAFF.

V gene TRBV7-2 combines with J gene TRBJ2-3; TRBD2 agrees at 13 bases. This CDR3 has 15 amino acids. The germline V gene encodes CDR1 SGHTA and CDR2 FQGNSA. Trimming removed 5 bases from V and 8 bases from J; junction bases left unmatched: 7. In DNA form, the CDR3 reads TGTGCCAGCAGCATGGGGGGACTAGCGGGAAGTACGCAGTATTTT. This translates into CASSMGGLAGSTQYF.

V is TRBV10-3 and J is TRBJ1-2; perhaps TRBD1 as D (6 bases). The germline gives CDR1 ENHRY, CDR2 SYGVKD. The CDR3 length is 14 residues. V was cut by 4 bases and J by 7 bases, with 16 bases left in between. The CDR3 is CAISGRAGVFGYTF. The CDR3 region has the DNA TGTGCCATCAGTGGTCGGGCAGGGGTATTTGGCTACACCTTC.

The chain links TRBV11-3 to TRBJ2-2; D is perhaps TRBD2 (6 bases). V was pared by 3 bases and J by 5 bases, with 7 bases between. This CDR3 spans 13 amino acids. Germline-derived CDR1 and CDR2 are SGHNT and YENEEA. The CDR3 sequence: CASSLGGTGELFF. The CDR3 DNA sequence: TGTGCCAGCAGCTTGGGGGGAACCGGGGAGCTGTTTTTT.

Only one count was recorded for this clone. The J gene is TRBJ1-1, the V gene TRBV25-1; D gene ambiguous. CDR1 MGHDK and CDR2 SYGVNS come from the germline V gene. This CDR3 comprises 15 residues. The V end was cut by 5 bases, the J end by 3 bases, with 16 bases between. CDR3 sequence: CASSNPYGVDTEAFF. DNA for the CDR3: TGTGCCAGCAGTAACCCCTACGGGGTAGACACTGAAGCTTTCTTT.